This TCR beta chain was captured by sequencing in a study of blood T cells in healthy people across ages. Germline CDR1 is ENHRY and CDR2 is SYGVKD. V lost 3 bases and J 0 bases, leaving 11 bases between the germline ends. The CDR3 has 15 residues. This clonotype was seen ten or more times. The antigen remains unidentified. Peripheral blood was drawn, around 9.4 milliliters per donor. Study-wide findings and caveats: Researchers deemed the diversity estimates from one million T cells underestimates. Fewer expanded clones and more diversity marked long-lived versus aged donors.

Next came a second PCR, run for about 7 to 12 cycles, which used a sample-barcoded 5' primer along with a J-beta primer mix. TCRdb re-called the 5' RACE reads with MiXCR, one entry per CDR3 protein. The table includes around 1,600,000 distinct CDR3 sequences, approximately 43% detected once. The material sequenced was blood. The sequence was obtained from a woman aged 18-29 years in good health. The chain has TRBV10-3 and TRBJ1-2; D gene ambiguous. The CDR3, as DNA: TGTGCCATCAGTGAAGCGTACACAGCTAACTATGGCTACACCTTC. This gives the protein CAISEAYTANYGYTF.